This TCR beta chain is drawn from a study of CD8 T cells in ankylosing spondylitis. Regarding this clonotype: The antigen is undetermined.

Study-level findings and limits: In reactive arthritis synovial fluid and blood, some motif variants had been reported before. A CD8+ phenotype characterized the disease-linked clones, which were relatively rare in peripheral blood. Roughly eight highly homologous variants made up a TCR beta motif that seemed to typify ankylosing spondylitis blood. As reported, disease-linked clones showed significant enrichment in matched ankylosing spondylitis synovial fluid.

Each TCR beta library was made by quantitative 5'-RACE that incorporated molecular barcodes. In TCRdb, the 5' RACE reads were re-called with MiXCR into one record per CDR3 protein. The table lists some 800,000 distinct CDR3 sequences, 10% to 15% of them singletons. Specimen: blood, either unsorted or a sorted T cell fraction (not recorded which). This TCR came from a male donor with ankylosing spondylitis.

The DNA of the CDR3 is TGTGCCAGCAGCTTCTCTCGTCCGGGGAAAGGTGAGCAGTACTTC. Translating gives CASSFSRPGKGEQYF. The chain uses TRBV7-9 and TRBJ2-7; maybe TRBD2 (5 bases). V dropped 3 bases and J dropped 7 bases, with 19 bases sitting between them. The CDR3 sequence is 15 residues long. Germline CDR1 and CDR2: SEHNR and FQNEAQ (reference sequence).